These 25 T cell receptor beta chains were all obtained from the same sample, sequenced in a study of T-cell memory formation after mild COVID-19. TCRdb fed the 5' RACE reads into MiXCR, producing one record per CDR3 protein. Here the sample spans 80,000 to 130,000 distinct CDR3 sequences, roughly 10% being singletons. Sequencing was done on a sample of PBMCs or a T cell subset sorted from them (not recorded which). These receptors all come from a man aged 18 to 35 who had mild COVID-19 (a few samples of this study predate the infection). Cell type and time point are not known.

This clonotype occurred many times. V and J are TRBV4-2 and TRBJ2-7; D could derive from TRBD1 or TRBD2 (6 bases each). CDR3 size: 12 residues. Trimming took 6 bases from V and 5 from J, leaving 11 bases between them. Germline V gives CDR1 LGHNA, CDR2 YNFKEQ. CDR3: CASSAGGDEQYF. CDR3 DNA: TGTGCCAGCAGTGCCGGGGGCGACGAGCAGTACTTC.

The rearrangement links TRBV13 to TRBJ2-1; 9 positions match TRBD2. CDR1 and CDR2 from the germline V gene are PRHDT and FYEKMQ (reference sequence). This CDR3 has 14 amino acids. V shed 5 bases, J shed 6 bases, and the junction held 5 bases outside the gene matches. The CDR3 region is CASSLLAGPNEQFF. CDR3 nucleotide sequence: TGTGCCAGCAGCCTTCTAGCGGGGCCCAATGAGCAGTTCTTC. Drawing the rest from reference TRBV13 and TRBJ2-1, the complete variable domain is AAGVIQSPRHLIKEKRETATLKCYPIPRHDTVYWYQQGPGQDPQFLISFYEKMQSDKGSIPDRFSAQQFSDYHSELNMSSLELGDSALYFCASSLLAGPNEQFFGPGTRLTVL.

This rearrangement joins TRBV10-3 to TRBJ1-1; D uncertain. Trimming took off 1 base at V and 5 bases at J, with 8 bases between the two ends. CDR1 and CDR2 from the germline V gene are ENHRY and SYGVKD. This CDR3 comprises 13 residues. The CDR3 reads CAISEWMRTEAFF. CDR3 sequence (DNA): TGTGCCATCAGTGAGTGGATGCGAACTGAAGCTTTCTTT.

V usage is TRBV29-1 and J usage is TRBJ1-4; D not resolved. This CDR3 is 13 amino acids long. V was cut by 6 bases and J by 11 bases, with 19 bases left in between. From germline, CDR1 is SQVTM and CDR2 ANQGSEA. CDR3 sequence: CSVIGFSPMKLFF. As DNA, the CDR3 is TGCAGCGTGATTGGCTTCTCACCCATGAAACTGTTTTTT.

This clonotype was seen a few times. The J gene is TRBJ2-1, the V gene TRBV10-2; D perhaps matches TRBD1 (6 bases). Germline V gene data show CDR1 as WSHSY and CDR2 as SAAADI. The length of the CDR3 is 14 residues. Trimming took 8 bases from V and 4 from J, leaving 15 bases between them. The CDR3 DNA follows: TGCGCCAGCTCTTGGACAGACCAGTACAATGAGCAGTTCTTC. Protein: CASSWTDQYNEQFF.

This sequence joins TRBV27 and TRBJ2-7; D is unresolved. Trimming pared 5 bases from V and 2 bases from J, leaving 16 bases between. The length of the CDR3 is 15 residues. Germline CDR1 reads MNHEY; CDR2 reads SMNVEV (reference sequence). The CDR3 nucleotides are TGTGCCAGCAGTCCCCCCGGTGGCAGAACCTACGAGCAGTACTTC. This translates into CASSPPGGRTYEQYF.

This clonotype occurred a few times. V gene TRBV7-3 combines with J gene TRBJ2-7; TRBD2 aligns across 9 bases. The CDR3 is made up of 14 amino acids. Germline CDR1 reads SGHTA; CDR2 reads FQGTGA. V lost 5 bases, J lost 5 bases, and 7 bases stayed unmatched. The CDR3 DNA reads TGTGCCAGCAGCCCAGCGGGGGGCCCCGACGAGCAGTACTTC. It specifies CASSPAGGPDEQYF.

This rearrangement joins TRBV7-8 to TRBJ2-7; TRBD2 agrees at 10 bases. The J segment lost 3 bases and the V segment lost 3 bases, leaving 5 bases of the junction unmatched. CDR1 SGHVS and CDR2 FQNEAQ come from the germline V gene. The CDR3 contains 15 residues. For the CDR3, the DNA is TGTGCCAGCAGCTTCGGTAGCGGGGGGCACTACGAGCAGTACGTC. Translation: CASSFGSGGHYEQYV.

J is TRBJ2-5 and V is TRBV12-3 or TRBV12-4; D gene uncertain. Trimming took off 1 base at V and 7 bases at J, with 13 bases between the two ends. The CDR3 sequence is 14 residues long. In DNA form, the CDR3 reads TGTGCCAGCAGTTTAGAGGCCCCCACGGGGACCCAGTACTTC. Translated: CASSLEAPTGTQYF.

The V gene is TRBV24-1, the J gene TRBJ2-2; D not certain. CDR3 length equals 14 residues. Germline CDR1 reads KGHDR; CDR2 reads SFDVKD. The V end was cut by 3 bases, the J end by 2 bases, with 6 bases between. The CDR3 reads CATSDAPNTGELFF. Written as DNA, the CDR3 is TGTGCCACCAGTGATGCCCCTAACACCGGGGAGCTGTTTTTT.

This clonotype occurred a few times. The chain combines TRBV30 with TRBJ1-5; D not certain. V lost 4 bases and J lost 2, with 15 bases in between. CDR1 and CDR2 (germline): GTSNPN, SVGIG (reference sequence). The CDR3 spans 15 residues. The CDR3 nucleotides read TGTGCCTGGACCCTATCAGGTGGTGGCAATCAGCCCCAGCATTTT. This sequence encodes CAWTLSGGGNQPQHF.

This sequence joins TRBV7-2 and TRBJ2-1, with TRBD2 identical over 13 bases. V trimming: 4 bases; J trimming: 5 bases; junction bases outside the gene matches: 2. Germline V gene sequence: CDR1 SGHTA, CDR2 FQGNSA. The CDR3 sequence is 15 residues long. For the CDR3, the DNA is TGTGCCAGCAGCTCCACTAGCGGGGGGGACAATGAGCAGTTCTTC. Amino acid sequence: CASSSTSGGDNEQFF.

CDR3: CASSMSTSGGAWETQYF. As DNA, the CDR3 is TGTGCCAGTAGTATGTCGACTAGCGGGGGGGCCTGGGAGACCCAGTACTTC. The chain uses TRBV19 and TRBJ2-5, with 14 bases fitting TRBD2. The germline gives CDR1 LNHDA, CDR2 SQIVND (reference sequence). The trim removed 3 bases at V and 5 bases at J, leaving 8 bases unmatched. The CDR3 sequence is 17 residues long.

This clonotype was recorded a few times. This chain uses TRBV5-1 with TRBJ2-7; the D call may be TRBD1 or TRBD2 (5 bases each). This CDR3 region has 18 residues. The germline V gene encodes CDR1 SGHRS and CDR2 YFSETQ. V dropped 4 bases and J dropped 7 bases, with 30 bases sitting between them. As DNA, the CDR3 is TGCGCCAGCAGCCTGACGGACCCGCCGGGGCCCTCGTCGGGGGAGCAGTACTTC. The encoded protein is CASSLTDPPGPSSGEQYF.

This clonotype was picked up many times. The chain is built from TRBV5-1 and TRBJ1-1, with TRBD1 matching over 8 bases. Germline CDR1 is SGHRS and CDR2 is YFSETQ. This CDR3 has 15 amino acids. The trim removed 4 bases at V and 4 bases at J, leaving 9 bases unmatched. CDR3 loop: CASSPGTGLATEAFF. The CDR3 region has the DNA TGCGCCAGCAGCCCGGGGACAGGACTCGCCACTGAAGCTTTCTTT.

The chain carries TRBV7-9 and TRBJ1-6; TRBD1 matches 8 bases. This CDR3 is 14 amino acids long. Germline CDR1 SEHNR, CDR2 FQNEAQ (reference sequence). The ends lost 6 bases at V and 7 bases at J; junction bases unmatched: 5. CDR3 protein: CASSTTGGNSPLHF. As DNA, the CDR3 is TGTGCCAGCAGTACTACAGGGGGGAATTCACCCCTCCACTTT. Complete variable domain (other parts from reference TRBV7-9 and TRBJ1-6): DTGVSQNPRHKITKRGQNVTFRCDPISEHNRLYWYRQTLGQGPEFLTYFQNEAQLEKSRLLSDRFSAERPKGSFSTLEIQRTEQGDSAMYLCASSTTGGNSPLHFGNGTRLTVT.

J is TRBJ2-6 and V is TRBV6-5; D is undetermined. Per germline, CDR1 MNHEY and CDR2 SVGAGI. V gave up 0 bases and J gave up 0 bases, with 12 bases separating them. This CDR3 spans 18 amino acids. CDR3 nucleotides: TGTGCCAGCAGTTACTCGATGGTCAGAGTCTCTGGGGCCAACGTCCTGACTTTC. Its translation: CASSYSMVRVSGANVLTF.

Written as DNA, the CDR3 is TGCGCCAGCAGCTCCCTCGCGGGCCAGTTGGGAAACTACGAGCAGTACTTC. It codes for CASSSLAGQLGNYEQYF. The chain carries TRBV4-1 and TRBJ2-7; D is perhaps TRBD2 (5 bases). CDR3 length: 17 residues. The V end was cut by 5 bases, the J end by 3 bases, with 23 bases between. CDR1 MGHRA and CDR2 YSYEKL come from the germline V gene.

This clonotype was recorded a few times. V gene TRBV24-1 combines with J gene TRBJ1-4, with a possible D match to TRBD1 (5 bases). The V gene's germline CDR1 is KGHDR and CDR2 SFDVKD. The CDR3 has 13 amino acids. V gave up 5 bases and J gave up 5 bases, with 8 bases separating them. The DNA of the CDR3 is TGTGCCACCAGTGTGGCAGGGAATGAAAAACTGTTTTTT. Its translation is CATSVAGNEKLFF.

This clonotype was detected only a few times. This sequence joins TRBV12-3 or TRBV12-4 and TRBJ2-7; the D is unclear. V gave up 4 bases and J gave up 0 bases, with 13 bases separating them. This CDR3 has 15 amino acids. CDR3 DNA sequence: TGTGCCAGCAGTTCCTCGGCAGTGAGCTCCTACGAGCAGTACTTC. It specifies CASSSSAVSSYEQYF.

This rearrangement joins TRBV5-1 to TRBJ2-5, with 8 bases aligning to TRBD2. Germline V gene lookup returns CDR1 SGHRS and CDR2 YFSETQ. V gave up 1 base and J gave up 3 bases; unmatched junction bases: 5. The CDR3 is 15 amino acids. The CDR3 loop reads CASSLRTSGEETQYF. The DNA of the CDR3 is TGCGCCAGCAGCTTGCGAACTAGCGGAGAAGAGACCCAGTACTTC.

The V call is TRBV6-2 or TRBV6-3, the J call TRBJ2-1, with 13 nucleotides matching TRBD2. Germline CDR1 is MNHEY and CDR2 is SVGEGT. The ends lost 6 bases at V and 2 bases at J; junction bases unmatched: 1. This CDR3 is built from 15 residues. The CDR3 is CASRTSGGPYNEQFF. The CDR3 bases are TGTGCCAGCAGGACTAGCGGGGGGCCCTACAATGAGCAGTTCTTC.

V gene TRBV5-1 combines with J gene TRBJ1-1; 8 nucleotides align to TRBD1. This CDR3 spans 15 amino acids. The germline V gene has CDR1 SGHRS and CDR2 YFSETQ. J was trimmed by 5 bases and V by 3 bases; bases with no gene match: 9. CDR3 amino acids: CASSSLDRVGTEAFF. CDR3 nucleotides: TGCGCCAGCAGCTCGTTGGACAGGGTTGGGACTGAAGCTTTCTTT.

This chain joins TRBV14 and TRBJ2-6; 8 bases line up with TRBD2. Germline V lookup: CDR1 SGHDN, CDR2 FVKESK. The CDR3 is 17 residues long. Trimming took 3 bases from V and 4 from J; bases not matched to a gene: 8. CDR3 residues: CASSQRGAPRGANVLTF. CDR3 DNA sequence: TGTGCCAGCAGCCAGCGGGGGGCCCCAAGGGGGGCCAACGTCCTGACTTTC.

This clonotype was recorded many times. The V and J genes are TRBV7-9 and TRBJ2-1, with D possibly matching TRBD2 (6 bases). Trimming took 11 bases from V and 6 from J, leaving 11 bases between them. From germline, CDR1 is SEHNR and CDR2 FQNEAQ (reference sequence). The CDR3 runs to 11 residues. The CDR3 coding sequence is TGTGCCGACAAGGAGGGCAATGAGCAGTTCTTC. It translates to CADKEGNEQFF.